This T cell receptor beta chain was observed in a study of blood T cell repertoires in COVID-19. As for the study in general: Sites in the United States, Italy and Spain provided acute and convalescent COVID-19 samples.

The germline V and J ends were trimmed by 5 bases and 5 bases, with 18 bases remaining between them. This CDR3 has 15 residues. Germline lookup yields CDR1 SEHNR and CDR2 FQNEAQ (reference sequence). This clone was observed a handful of times. Method: immunoSEQ multiplex PCR; TCRdb's copy keeps in-frame clones and lacks some. The repertoire consists of 100,000 to 150,000 clones, with about 70% occurring once and the leading ten covering about 1.9%. The sequencing input was peripheral blood. The V and J genes are TRBV7-9 and TRBJ1-1; tentatively, D is TRBD1 (5 bases). The origin of this receptor is a woman in her 70s with acute or convalescent COVID-19. The DNA of the CDR3 is TGTGCCAGCAGCCCTCGACAGACACCGCGGACTGAAGCTTTCTTT. Translating it yields CASSPRQTPRTEAFF.